The T cell receptor (beta chain) under discussion was sequenced for a study of blood T cell repertoires in COVID-19. Turning to the study itself: T cells, B-cell-depleted T cells, or PBMCs supplied cDNA or gDNA.

Original handling: Counts of nucleated cells, estimated from reference gene primer amplification, were obtained. Generated by immunoSEQ multiplex PCR, the TCRdb table keeps only in-frame clones and is missing some. V and J calls and clone size follow that table, whereas D and trimming were derived from the DNA. The table lists 60,000 or so clones, around four fifths of them singletons. The sample taken for sequencing was peripheral blood. This TCR derives from a human donor in a cohort sampled during active COVID-19.

The CDR3 DNA reads TGTGCCAGCAGCGAACGGGACAGCCAAGAGACCCAGTACTTC. It is translated as CASSERDSQETQYF. The chain couples TRBV9 to TRBJ2-5, with 7 bases aligning to TRBD1. V shed 3 bases and J 1 base; nucleotides not matched to a gene: 3. Germline values: CDR1 SGDLS, CDR2 YYNGEE. This CDR3 is 14 amino acids long.